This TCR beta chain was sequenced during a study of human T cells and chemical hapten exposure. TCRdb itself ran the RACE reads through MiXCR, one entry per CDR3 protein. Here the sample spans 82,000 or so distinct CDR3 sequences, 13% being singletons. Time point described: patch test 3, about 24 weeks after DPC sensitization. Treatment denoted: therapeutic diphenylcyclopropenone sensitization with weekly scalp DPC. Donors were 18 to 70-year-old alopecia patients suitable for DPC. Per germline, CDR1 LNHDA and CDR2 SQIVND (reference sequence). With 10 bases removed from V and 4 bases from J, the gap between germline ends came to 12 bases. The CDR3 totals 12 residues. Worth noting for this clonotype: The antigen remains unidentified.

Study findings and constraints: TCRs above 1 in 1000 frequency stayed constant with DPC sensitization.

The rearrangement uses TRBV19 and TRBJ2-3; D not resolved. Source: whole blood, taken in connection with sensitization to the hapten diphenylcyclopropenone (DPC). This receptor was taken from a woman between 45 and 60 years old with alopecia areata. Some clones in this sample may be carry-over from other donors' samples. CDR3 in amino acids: CATPAPPDTQYF. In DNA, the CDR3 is TGTGCCACCCCAGCTCCCCCAGATACGCAGTATTTT.